Reported below is one T cell receptor (beta chain). Its antigen is as yet unknown. Sequencing used immunoSEQ multiplex PCR; TCRdb keeps in-frame clones, though not all of them. The sample has about 6,700 clones, approximately 88% seen once. The CDR3 loop spans 14 amino acids. Germline lookup yields CDR1 WNHNN and CDR2 SYGVQD (reference sequence). V was cut by 2 bases and J by 2 bases, with 7 bases left in between. The data derive from a study of blood T cell dynamics during melanoma immunotherapy. Regarding the study as a whole: It remained unknown if the driving T cell clones were melanoma-specific. At W3, later disease-control patients showed bifurcated PBMC repertoire changes, unlike progressors.

The time point is: pre-treatment baseline. Sampling occurred pretreatment (T0) and at week 3 (W3), after cycle one of checkpoint blockade. Patients had no prior systemic cancer treatment, immunosuppressants or other active cancers. Sequencing was performed on blood, taken from a patient treated with checkpoint blockade. The receptor's source is a human donor with melanoma. Some clones in this sample may be carry-over from other donors' samples. V and J are TRBV10-1 and TRBJ1-3, with D possibly being TRBD1 (5 bases). The CDR3 nucleotides read TGCGCCAGCAGTGAGCTAGGGGCTGGAAACACCATATATTTT. Encoded protein: CASSELGAGNTIYF.